This TCR beta chain originates from a study of blood T cell repertoires in COVID-19. Germline-derived CDR1 and CDR2 are KGHDR and SFDVKD. The CDR3 spans 15 residues. Trimming removed 5 bases from V and 1 base from J, with 10 bases in between. The table came from immunoSEQ multiplex PCR; TCRdb's copy has only in-frame clones and leaves some out. The sample holds about 320,000 clones; around 86% are singletons and the top ten take about 5.2%. What was sequenced was PBMCs or T cells enriched from blood (not recorded which). The receptor was isolated from a man aged 55 to 70 who had recovered from COVID-19. This chain joins TRBV24-1 and TRBJ2-2; D call uncertain. The CDR3 reads CATSALNGNTGELFF. Here the CDR3 DNA reads TGTGCCACCAGTGCCCTAAACGGGAACACCGGGGAGCTGTTTTTT.